A selection of T cell receptor beta chains follows, all from one sample in a study of regulatory T cells in long-lasting Graves disease. In TCRdb, the multiplex PCR reads were re-called with MiXCR into one record per CDR3 protein. Here the sample spans hundreds of thousands of distinct CDR3 sequences, over 15% being singletons. These data also formed part of another study, on T cells in Graves' hyperthyroidism and ophthalmopathy.

The material sequenced was peripheral blood mononuclear cells (PBMCs), taken at new diagnosis, from a patient treated with antithyroid drugs. The receptors come from a man aged 35 to 55 with Graves disease. Each CDR3 is given with its conserved first and last residue. Each record gives: J gene, V gene, clone size, D gene, CDR3 DNA, CDR3 protein. The D gene is left open where the match is weak. Clone sizes are given selectively: once, few, many, or a class where the clone is expanded.

j_call: TRBJ1-5
v_call: TRBV12-3/TRBV12-4
clone_size: once
d_call: TRBD1
cdr3_nt: TGTGCCAGCAGTTTCTTGACAGGGGATCAGCCCCAGCATTTT
cdr3_aa: CASSFLTGDQPQHF

j_call: TRBJ2-1
v_call: TRBV5-1
clone_size: many
d_call: TRBD1
cdr3_nt: TGCGCCAGCAAACAAAGAGGGACAGGGGGCGATGAGCAGTTCTTC
cdr3_aa: CASKQRGTGGDEQFF

j_call: TRBJ1-5
v_call: TRBV10-3
clone_size: few
d_call: TRBD1
cdr3_nt: TGTACCATCAGCGCTCAGGGGGCGGACAATCAGCCCCAGCATTTT
cdr3_aa: CTISAQGADNQPQHF

j_call: TRBJ1-6
v_call: TRBV7-8
clone_size: .
d_call: TRBD1
cdr3_nt: TGTGCCAGCAGCTCGGACAGGAATAATTCACCCCTCCACTTT
cdr3_aa: CASSSDRNNSPLHF

j_call: TRBJ2-4
v_call: TRBV9
clone_size: .
d_call: TRBD1
cdr3_nt: TGTGCCAGCAGCGCAGGGGGGGGACAGGGTGACATTCAGTACTTC
cdr3_aa: CASSAGGGQGDIQYF

j_call: TRBJ2-7
v_call: TRBV7-9
clone_size: many
d_call: TRBD1
cdr3_nt: TGTGCCAGCAGCGCCGGACAGGGGGTCTACGAGCAGTACTTC
cdr3_aa: CASSAGQGVYEQYF

j_call: TRBJ2-1
v_call: TRBV6-1
clone_size: .
d_call: TRBD1
cdr3_nt: TGTGCCAGCAGCCATACAGGGGGGCAGTTCTTC
cdr3_aa: CASSHTGGQFF

j_call: TRBJ2-5
v_call: TRBV11-2
clone_size: few
d_call: TRBD2
cdr3_nt: TGTGCCAGCAGCTTACTAGCGGGGGGAAGGACCCAGTACTTC
cdr3_aa: CASSLLAGGRTQYF

j_call: TRBJ1-4
v_call: TRBV18
clone_size: many
d_call: .
cdr3_nt: TGTGCCAGCTCACCCCAACCAGGCTCAACTAATGAAAAACTGTTTTTT
cdr3_aa: CASSPQPGSTNEKLFF

j_call: TRBJ2-7
v_call: TRBV4-2
clone_size: .
d_call: TRBD1
cdr3_nt: TGTGCCAGCAGTCCTAACCTGTGGACAGGGGATCTTTATGAGCAGTACTTC
cdr3_aa: CASSPNLWTGDLYEQYF

j_call: TRBJ2-3
v_call: TRBV2
clone_size: many
d_call: TRBD2
cdr3_nt: TGTGCCAGTAGGAATCCGGGACTAGCGTCAGATACGCAGTATTTT
cdr3_aa: CASRNPGLASDTQYF

j_call: TRBJ2-7
v_call: TRBV27
clone_size: many
d_call: .
cdr3_nt: TGTGCCAGCAGTTTATTCTCAGGGATTGGTGTCTACGAGCAGTACTTC
cdr3_aa: CASSLFSGIGVYEQYF

j_call: TRBJ1-1
v_call: TRBV30
clone_size: many
d_call: .
cdr3_nt: TGTGCCTGGAGTGGCGGGGGGCCCCGGGCTTTCTTT
cdr3_aa: CAWSGGGPRAFF

j_call: TRBJ2-7
v_call: TRBV20-1
clone_size: many
d_call: TRBD2
cdr3_nt: TGCAGTGCTAGAGGGACTAGCGACTACGAGCAGTACTTC
cdr3_aa: CSARGTSDYEQYF

j_call: TRBJ2-1
v_call: TRBV6-2/TRBV6-3
clone_size: many
d_call: .
cdr3_nt: TGTGCCAGCAGTGGGCGTAGGAGTGAGCAGTTCTTC
cdr3_aa: CASSGRRSEQFF

j_call: TRBJ1-5
v_call: TRBV19
clone_size: few
d_call: TRBD1
cdr3_nt: TGTGCCAGTAGTGAATACAGGGGGCGAATCAATCAGCCCCAGCATTTT
cdr3_aa: CASSEYRGRINQPQHF

j_call: TRBJ2-3
v_call: TRBV20-1
clone_size: .
d_call: TRBD2
cdr3_nt: TGCAGTGCTAGACTGACTAGCGGGAGGGCCGGAAGAGCAGATACGCAGTATTTT
cdr3_aa: CSARLTSGRAGRADTQYF

j_call: TRBJ2-2
v_call: TRBV7-2
clone_size: few
d_call: TRBD2
cdr3_nt: TGTGCCAGCAGCTCCTTGGGACTAGCAAACACCGGGGAGCTGTTTTTT
cdr3_aa: CASSSLGLANTGELFF

j_call: TRBJ2-4
v_call: TRBV27
clone_size: many
d_call: .
cdr3_nt: TGTGCCAGCAGTTCGCGGGACACAAAAAACATTCAGTACTTC
cdr3_aa: CASSSRDTKNIQYF

j_call: TRBJ1-2
v_call: TRBV10-3
clone_size: .
d_call: TRBD1
cdr3_nt: TGTGCCATCAGAAAGACAGGGGGCGGCTATGGCTACACCTTC
cdr3_aa: CAIRKTGGGYGYTF

j_call: TRBJ2-5
v_call: TRBV5-1
clone_size: few
d_call: .
cdr3_nt: TGCGCCAGCAGCTCCCCGGGGGCCGAAGAGACCCAGTACTTC
cdr3_aa: CASSSPGAEETQYF

j_call: TRBJ2-3
v_call: TRBV4-3
clone_size: .
d_call: TRBD1
cdr3_nt: TGCGCCAGCAGCCAAACAAGGACAGGGCCAGATACGCAGTATTTT
cdr3_aa: CASSQTRTGPDTQYF

j_call: TRBJ1-3
v_call: TRBV20-1
clone_size: many
d_call: .
cdr3_nt: TGCAGTGCTAGAGGGTTCAGCTCTGGAAACACCATATATTTT
cdr3_aa: CSARGFSSGNTIYF

j_call: TRBJ2-3
v_call: TRBV2
clone_size: many
d_call: .
cdr3_nt: TGTGCCAGCAGTGATATAGCTAGGGCCCAGGCGCAGTATTTT
cdr3_aa: CASSDIARAQAQYF

j_call: TRBJ1-4
v_call: TRBV5-5
clone_size: many
d_call: .
cdr3_nt: TGTGCCAGCAGCCAGGGTCCTAATGAAAAACTGTTTTTT
cdr3_aa: CASSQGPNEKLFF

j_call: TRBJ2-5
v_call: TRBV7-6
clone_size: many
d_call: TRBD2
cdr3_nt: TGTGCCAGCAGCCCACTAGCGGGGAGGGAAGAGACCCAGTACTTC
cdr3_aa: CASSPLAGREETQYF

j_call: TRBJ1-5
v_call: TRBV18
clone_size: .
d_call: .
cdr3_nt: TGTGCCACAACCAACGGGGGGAATGATCAGCCCCAGCATTTT
cdr3_aa: CATTNGGNDQPQHF

j_call: TRBJ2-3
v_call: TRBV28
clone_size: many
d_call: TRBD1
cdr3_nt: TGTGCCAGCAGTCCCGGACAGGGTGGGACAGATACGCAGTATTTT
cdr3_aa: CASSPGQGGTDTQYF

j_call: TRBJ2-2
v_call: TRBV4-3
clone_size: .
d_call: .
cdr3_nt: TGCGCCAGCAGCCAAGATTTGTTCGAAGATTTTCTATTGTCCGGGGAGCTGTTTTTT
cdr3_aa: CASSQDLFEDFLLSGELFF

j_call: TRBJ2-3
v_call: TRBV6-2/TRBV6-3
clone_size: .
d_call: .
cdr3_nt: TGTGCCAGCAGTGCGTTCGACAGGGAGGGAGATACGCAGTATTTT
cdr3_aa: CASSAFDREGDTQYF

j_call: TRBJ2-3
v_call: TRBV11-2
clone_size: many
d_call: .
cdr3_nt: TGTGCCAGCAGCTGGGGGACACCCACCACAGATACGCAGTATTTT
cdr3_aa: CASSWGTPTTDTQYF

j_call: TRBJ1-4
v_call: TRBV4-1
clone_size: many
d_call: .
cdr3_nt: TGCGCCAGCAGACGGTCGGGGGCAACTAATGAAAAACTGTTTTTT
cdr3_aa: CASRRSGATNEKLFF

j_call: TRBJ2-3
v_call: TRBV9
clone_size: few
d_call: .
cdr3_nt: TGTGCCAGCAGCGTACTCGGTGAGGGCCGAATAACGCAGTATTTT
cdr3_aa: CASSVLGEGRITQYF